The 25 T cell receptor beta chains reported below all come from one sample, sequenced in a study of multiple sclerosis patients with progressive multifocal leukoencephalopathy. Time point given: approximately 12 months of natalizumab therapy. Produced via immunoSEQ multiplex PCR; TCRdb's table is partial and in-frame only. The table includes 20,000 to 25,000 clones, around 93% detected once. Source: PBMCs, taken from a patient treated with natalizumab. The receptors derive from a man aged 25-40 years with multiple sclerosis.

The rearrangement uses TRBV6-7 and TRBJ1-1; D gene unclear. TRBV6-7 is an ORF for which the function is uncertain. This CDR3 spans 13 amino acids. V was cut by 8 bases and J by 4 bases, with 14 bases left in between. This CDR3 is CASPYSSFTEAFF. Here the CDR3 DNA reads TGTGCCAGCCCCTACTCGTCTTTCACTGAAGCTTTCTTT.

The chain couples TRBV10-3 to TRBJ1-1; tentatively, D is TRBD1 (6 bases). CDR3 length equals 12 residues. V lost 3 bases, J lost 6 bases, and 8 bases lay in between. Germline CDR1 and CDR2: ENHRY and SYGVKD. CDR3: CAISDRGSEAFF. DNA for the CDR3: TGTGCCATCAGTGACAGGGGATCTGAAGCTTTCTTT.

The chain has TRBV6-4 and TRBJ2-7; maybe TRBD1 (6 bases). Matching the DNA end better, TRBJ2-5 makes the J call doubtful. CDR3 length: 12 amino acids. The germline CDR1 and CDR2 sequences are MRHNA and SNTAGT. CDR3 loop: CASNGQQETQYF. Here the CDR3 DNA reads TGTGCCAGCAATGGACAGCAAGAGACCCAGTACTTC.

The J gene is TRBJ1-5, the V gene TRBV19; weak D call: TRBD1 (5 bases). The CDR3 is made up of 14 amino acids. Germline CDR1 is LNHDA and CDR2 is SQIVND (reference sequence). V was clipped by 9 bases and J by 5 bases, with 17 bases between them. Here the CDR3 reads CASGQTGTYQPQHF. CDR3 nucleotides: TGTGCCAGCGGGCAAACAGGTACCTATCAGCCCCAGCATTTT.

This rearrangement joins TRBV5-1 to TRBJ1-5; no reliable D call. Looked up from germline, CDR1 is SGHRS and CDR2 is YFSETQ. V shed 5 bases and J shed 4 bases, with 13 bases lying between them. The CDR3 sequence is 14 residues long. The CDR3 coding sequence is TGCGCCAGCAGTCCGGACGGAGTAAATCAGCCCCAGCATTTT. This sequence encodes CASSPDGVNQPQHF.

As concerns this clone: One end of the junction varies from germline; a read error may be responsible. The rearrangement joins TRBV11-1 to TRBJ2-7, with D possibly being TRBD2 (5 bases). CDR3 length equals 15 residues. Germline V gene lookup returns CDR1 SGHAT and CDR2 FQDESV (reference sequence). The CDR3 DNA reads TGTGCCAGCAGCCTAGCCCCGGATTACTCCTACGAGCAGTACTTC. The encoded protein is CASSLAPDYSYEQYF.

CDR3 in amino acids: CASSQARPYYGYTF. The CDR3 nucleotides are TGTGCCAGCAGCCAGGCAAGGCCCTACTATGGCTACACCTTC. The rearrangement links TRBV14 to TRBJ1-2; D call uncertain. CDR1 is SGHDN and CDR2 is FVKESK in the germline V gene. The CDR3 sequence is 14 residues long. With 3 bases removed from V and 3 bases from J, the gap between germline ends came to 11 bases.

This clone appeared a few times. CDR3 protein: CASSPLNTEAFF. In DNA form, the CDR3 reads TGTGCCAGCAGTCCCCTGAACACTGAAGCTTTCTTT. The rearrangement links TRBV6-1 to TRBJ1-1; D gene unclear. Germline lookup yields CDR1 MNHNS and CDR2 SASEGT. V was cut by 5 bases and J by 0 bases, with 4 bases left in between. CDR3 size: 12 residues.

This sequence joins TRBV27 and TRBJ1-2; D not resolved. The V end lost 3 bases, the J end lost 8 bases, and 16 bases lay between the germline ends. Per the germline V gene, CDR1 is MNHEY and CDR2 is SMNVEV (reference sequence). The CDR3 consists of 14 residues. The CDR3 is CASSLFPLSGGYTF. The DNA of the CDR3 is TGTGCCAGCAGTTTGTTCCCCCTTTCGGGCGGCTACACCTTC.

This chain links TRBV4-1 with TRBJ2-7; 10 nucleotides line up with TRBD1. V was clipped by 1 base and J by 1 base; unmatched bases: 7. The CDR3 has 17 amino acids. Per germline, CDR1 MGHRA and CDR2 YSYEKL. This chain's CDR3 is CASSQGGGQGGSYEQYF. As DNA, the CDR3 is TGCGCCAGCAGCCAAGGGGGCGGACAGGGGGGGTCCTACGAGCAGTACTTC.

The CDR3 sequence is CASSLRQGRETQYF. The CDR3, as DNA: TGTGCCAGCAGTTTACGCCAGGGAAGAGAGACCCAGTACTTC. The gene calls are TRBV28 and TRBJ2-5; D is perhaps TRBD1 (5 bases). Trimming took 2 bases from V and 4 from J, leaving 11 bases between them. Per germline, CDR1 MDHEN and CDR2 SYDVKM. CDR3 length equals 14 residues.

As for this clone: The sample contains more than one DNA sequence encoding this CDR3. J is TRBJ2-4 and V is TRBV4-1; D tentatively fits TRBD1 or TRBD2 (5 bases each). This CDR3 is built from 14 residues. Germline V lookup: CDR1 MGHRA, CDR2 YSYEKL. Trimming pared 3 bases from V and 9 bases from J, leaving 15 bases between. The CDR3 is CASSQVGRTGIQYF. The CDR3 DNA reads TGCGCCAGCAGCCAGGTGGGACGCACGGGCATTCAGTACTTC.

V is TRBV5-1 and J is TRBJ1-6; D not certain. Germline values: CDR1 SGHRS, CDR2 YFSETQ. Trimming removed 0 bases at V and 8 bases at J, with 6 bases between. The length of the CDR3 is 13 residues. CDR3 region: CASSLAGDSPLHF. DNA for the CDR3: TGCGCCAGCAGCTTGGCGGGTGATTCACCCCTCCACTTT.

V is TRBV19 and J is TRBJ1-1; D is uncertain. V was cut by 1 base and J by 9 bases, with 18 bases left in between. CDR1 and CDR2 (germline): LNHDA, SQIVND (reference sequence). The CDR3 length is 15 residues. CDR3 sequence (DNA): TGTGCCAGTAGTATAGGAGTAGGGCAGTCCCTGAAAGCTTTCTTT. Amino acids: CASSIGVGQSLKAFF.

The CDR3 here is CASSSREEATNEKLFF. CDR3 DNA sequence: TGTGCCAGCAGTTCCCGGGAGGAGGCAACTAATGAAAAACTGTTTTTT. The chain uses TRBV27 and TRBJ1-4; D uncertain. Between the trimmed V and J ends, which lost 4 bases and 0 bases, there was a span of 12 bases. This CDR3 is 16 amino acids long. Germline V gives CDR1 MNHEY, CDR2 SMNVEV (reference sequence).

This clone has a single count. This chain connects TRBV4-1 to TRBJ1-1; tentative D call: TRBD1 (5 bases). This CDR3 comprises 15 residues. Germline lookup yields CDR1 MGHRA and CDR2 YSYEKL. Trimming removed 4 bases at V and 2 bases at J, with 14 bases between. This chain's CDR3 is CASSPGAQSNTEAFF. DNA of the CDR3: TGCGCCAGCAGCCCCGGGGCGCAGAGCAACACTGAAGCTTTCTTT.

This chain uses TRBV10-1 with TRBJ2-1; TRBD2 matches 10 bases. V dropped 0 bases and J dropped 15; count of bases not matched to a gene: 11. This CDR3 has 15 amino acids. Germline V lookup: CDR1 WNHNN, CDR2 SYGVQD (reference sequence). CDR3 sequence: CASSESLAGKGVPFF. In nucleotides, the CDR3 is TGCGCCAGCAGTGAGTCACTAGCGGGAAAAGGGGTCCCGTTCTTC.

This clone was observed a handful of times. This chain joins TRBV4-3 and TRBJ2-1; 13 bases align to TRBD2. Trimming took 1 base from V and 8 from J; bases not matched to a gene: 2. Germline V lookup: CDR1 LGHNA, CDR2 YSLEER. The CDR3 totals 15 residues. The CDR3: CASSQGTSGSYEQFF. The CDR3 DNA is TGCGCCAGCAGCCAAGGGACTAGCGGGAGTTATGAGCAGTTCTTC.

The chain has TRBV2 and TRBJ2-1, with 10 bases matching TRBD2. J gave up 5 bases and V 7 bases, and 26 bases lay outside the gene matches. CDR1 is SNHLY, CDR2 FYNNEI, per germline. The CDR3 is 21 amino acids. CDR3 residues: CASTPGRGRASGSLSHNEQFF. CDR3 in DNA: TGTGCCAGCACCCCGGGTAGGGGGCGGGCTAGCGGGAGCCTATCTCACAATGAGCAGTTCTTC.

The rearrangement links TRBV5-1 to TRBJ2-2; no clear D gene. The CDR3 runs 15 residues. The V gene lost 0 bases and the J gene lost 2 bases, with 8 bases spanning the gap. Germline CDR1 reads SGHRS; CDR2 reads YFSETQ. The chain's CDR3 is CASSLAGLNTGELFF. As DNA, the CDR3 is TGCGCCAGCAGCTTGGCGGGTCTTAACACCGGGGAGCTGTTTTTT.

The chain has TRBV11-2 and TRBJ2-7; D is unclear. CDR1 and CDR2 from the germline V gene are SGHAT and FQNNGV. Trimming left V 5 bases short and J 0 bases short, with 11 bases between. The CDR3 sequence is 14 residues long. CDR3 protein: CASSPRLGSYEQYF. The CDR3 DNA reads as TGTGCCAGCAGCCCCCGGTTAGGCTCCTACGAGCAGTACTTC. The whole variable domain, filled in from reference TRBV11-2 and TRBJ2-7, reads EAGVAQSPRYKIIEKRQSVAFWCNPISGHATLYWYQQILGQGPKLLIQFQNNGVVDDSQLPKDRFSAERLKGVDSTLKIQPAKLEDSAVYLCASSPRLGSYEQYFGPGTRLTVT.

This chain connects TRBV6-1 to TRBJ2-7; a weak D match, TRBD2 (6 bases). Germline V CDR1 and CDR2: MNHNS, SASEGT. The CDR3 extends over 14 amino acids. Trimming pared 4 bases from V and 3 bases from J, leaving 13 bases between. The CDR3 nucleotides are TGTGCCAGCAGTGTAGCGGCGGAAGGCTACGAGCAGTACTTC. Translation gives CASSVAAEGYEQYF.

Note on this clone: The same CDR3 arises from other DNA sequences in this sample as well. The chain links TRBV12-5 to TRBJ2-2, with 7 bases lining up with TRBD1. CDR1 and CDR2 (germline): LGHNT, FRNRAP. V shed 1 base, J shed 5 bases, and the junction held 4 bases outside the gene matches. This CDR3 is 15 amino acids long. The CDR3 reads CASGLGRGWTGELFF. CDR3 DNA: TGTGCTAGTGGTTTGGGCAGGGGGTGGACCGGGGAGCTGTTTTTT. Supplemented by reference TRBV12-5 and TRBJ2-2, the full variable domain reads DARVTQTPRHKVTEMGQEVTMRCQPILGHNTVFWYRQTMMQGLELLAYFRNRAPLDDSGMPKDRFSAEMPDATLATLKIQPSEPRDSAVYFCASGLGRGWTGELFFGEGSRLTVL.

This chain uses TRBV21-1 with TRBJ2-3; the table calls TRBD1, which could not be checked here. TRBV21-1 is a recognized pseudogene. The length of the CDR3 is 15 residues. The CDR3, as DNA: TGTGCCAGCAGCAAAGGGCATAATAGCACAGATACGCAGTATTTT. Amino acids: CASSKGHNSTDTQYF.

The V and J genes are TRBV6-5 and TRBJ2-1; TRBD2 agrees at 9 bases. The V segment lost 7 bases and the J segment 2 bases; nucleotides outside the gene matches: 3. CDR1 is MNHEY, CDR2 SVGAGI, per germline. CDR3 length: 14 residues. The DNA for the CDR3 is TGTGCCAGCAACATAGCGGGGGCCTACAATGAGCAGTTCTTC. This codes for CASNIAGAYNEQFF.